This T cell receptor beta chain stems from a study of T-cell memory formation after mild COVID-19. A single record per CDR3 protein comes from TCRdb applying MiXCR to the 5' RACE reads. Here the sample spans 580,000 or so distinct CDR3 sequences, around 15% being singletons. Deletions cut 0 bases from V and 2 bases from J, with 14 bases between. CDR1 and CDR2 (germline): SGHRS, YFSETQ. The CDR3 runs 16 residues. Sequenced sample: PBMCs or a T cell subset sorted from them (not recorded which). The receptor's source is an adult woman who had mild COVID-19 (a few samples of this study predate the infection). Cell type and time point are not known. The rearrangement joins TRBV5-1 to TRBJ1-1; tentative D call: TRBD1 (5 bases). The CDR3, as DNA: TGCGCCAGCAGCTTGGAGATTCGGGGACCTAACACTGAAGCTTTCTTT. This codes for CASSLEIRGPNTEAFF.